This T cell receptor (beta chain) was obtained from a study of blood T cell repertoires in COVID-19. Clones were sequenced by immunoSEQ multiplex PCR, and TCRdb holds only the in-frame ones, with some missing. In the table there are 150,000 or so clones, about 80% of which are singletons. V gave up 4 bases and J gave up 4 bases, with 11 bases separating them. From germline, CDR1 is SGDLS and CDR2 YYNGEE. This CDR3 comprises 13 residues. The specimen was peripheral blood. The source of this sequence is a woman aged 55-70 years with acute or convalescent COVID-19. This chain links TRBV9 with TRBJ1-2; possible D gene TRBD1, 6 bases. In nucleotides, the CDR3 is TGTGCCAGCAGCACAACAGGGATCTATGGCTACACCTTC. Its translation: CASSTTGIYGYTF.